A single sample is the source of the 8 T cell receptor beta chains below, sequenced in a study of cytomegalovirus exposure and HLA in healthy donors (TCRdb year 2017). Library construction relied on the immunoSEQ multiplex PCR assay. The multiplex PCR relied on a mix of 60 forward primers for TCR Vbeta segments and 13 reverse primers for TCR Jbeta segments. The table was pulled from immuneACCESS by TCRdb, which kept in-frame rearrangements only. Such tables lose some clones; where checked, under half of the loss comes from unresolved V genes, and the rest has no known cause. For this sample there are 200,000 to 250,000 clones; roughly 82% appear just once. In total, the top ten clones hold approximately 5.3% of the sample. Sequences were obtained from PBMCs. Source of these receptors: a woman aged 35 to 49 in good health and CMV-seropositive.

This rearrangement joins TRBV10-3 to TRBJ2-2, with D possibly matching TRBD2 (6 bases). Germline V gene data show CDR1 as ENHRY and CDR2 as SYGVKD. Between the trimmed V and J ends, which lost 5 bases and 1 base, there was a span of 14 bases. The CDR3 sequence is 16 residues long. CDR3 nucleotides: TGTGCCATCAGTCTAACCTTGGGACTGAACACCGGGGAGCTGTTTTTT. It specifies CAISLTLGLNTGELFF.

In regard to this clone: The junction and the germline gene differ at one end; a read error may be behind it. This chain uses TRBV7-9 with TRBJ2-5; D possibly corresponds to TRBD1 (6 bases). Germline CDR1 SEHNR, CDR2 FQNEAQ (reference sequence). The CDR3 loop spans 14 amino acids. The CDR3 nucleotides are TGTTCCAGCAGCTCGAACCAGGGGAGAGAGACCCAGTACTTC. Amino acid sequence: CSSSSNQGRETQYF.

CDR3 sequence (DNA): TGTGCCAGCAGCGGGGGGGCCGGGGAAAAACTGTTTTTT. This translates into CASSGGAGEKLFF. V is TRBV7-2 and J is TRBJ1-4, with D perhaps matching TRBD1 (6 bases). This CDR3 has 13 amino acids. V lost 5 bases, J lost 8 bases, and 12 bases lay in between. CDR1 is SGHTA, CDR2 FQGNSA, per germline.

The V gene is TRBV11-2, the J gene TRBJ2-5; TRBD2 matches at 7 bases. V lost 7 bases, J lost 7 bases, and 9 bases stayed unmatched. This CDR3 is 13 amino acids long. Germline CDR1 SGHAT, CDR2 FQNNGV. The CDR3 nucleotides read TGTGCCAGCACCTTTAGGGGCGGGGGGACCCAGTACTTC. This encodes CASTFRGGGTQYF.

The chain uses TRBV7-2 and TRBJ2-6; TRBD2 aligns across 10 bases. Germline assignment: CDR1 SGHTA and CDR2 FQGNSA. This CDR3 contains 18 residues. V lost 3 bases, J lost 1 base, and 6 bases stayed unmatched. CDR3 nucleotide sequence: TGTGCCAGCAGCTTTAGCGGGGGGTCCTTTTCTGGGGCCAACGTCCTGACTTTC. This encodes CASSFSGGSFSGANVLTF.

This chain links TRBV9 with TRBJ2-3, with 8 bases lining up with TRBD2. The CDR3 spans 15 residues. Germline CDR1 SGDLS, CDR2 YYNGEE. V lost 3 bases and J lost 4; bases outside the gene matches: 7. The CDR3 here is CASSGSGSRSDTQYF. DNA for the CDR3: TGTGCCAGCAGCGGGAGCGGGAGCCGCTCAGATACGCAGTATTTT.

This rearrangement joins TRBV7-8 to TRBJ1-1; D is ambiguous. Between the trimmed V and J ends, which lost 2 bases and 4 bases, there was a span of 11 bases. CDR1 is SGHVS and CDR2 is FQNEAQ in the germline V gene. This CDR3 comprises 14 residues. The CDR3 coding sequence is TGTGCCAGCAGCTTAAGCTGGAGGAGCACTGAAGCTTTCTTT. Amino acids: CASSLSWRSTEAFF.

The chain has TRBV28 and TRBJ1-1; no reliable D call. V dropped 0 bases and J dropped 0 bases, with 5 bases sitting between them. Germline assignment: CDR1 MDHEN and CDR2 SYDVKM. The CDR3 extends over 14 amino acids. CDR3 nucleotides: TGTGCCAGCAGTTTATGGCAGGTGAACACTGAAGCTTTCTTT. It translates to CASSLWQVNTEAFF. Using reference TRBV28 and TRBJ1-1 for the parts outside the CDR3, the full variable domain is DVKVTQSSRYLVKRTGEKVFLECVQDMDHENMFWYRQDPGLGLRLIYFSYDVKMKEKGDIPEGYSVSREKKERFSLILESASTNQTSMYLCASSLWQVNTEAFFGQGTRLTVV.